The clone carrying this TCR beta chain was detected ten times or more. Its specificity is not known. This specimen comes from a study of beta chain bispecific antibodies for T cell cancers. The wider study: Surviving healthy donor T cells from leukemia-line and bispecific antibody cocultures were TRBV-sequenced for family depletion. Study-level results: In these mixed samples, most targeted TRBV reads derived from the leukemia cell line.

Expansion lasted 2 to 4 days, with either anti-CD3 antibody OKT3 or CD3/CD28 beads. TCRdb recomputed calls from the 5' RACE reads with MiXCR, one row per CDR3 protein. The sample yields 8,000 to 9,000 distinct CDR3 sequences, 2% to 2.5% seen once. This sequence originates from a human donor in good health. Some clones in this sample may be carry-over from other donors' samples. The sequencing used T cells from a healthy donor cultured with Jurkat leukemia cells, collected from a culture containing an anti-CD19 bispecific antibody.

The CDR3 loop is CSARSEAGNAEAFF. CDR3 bases: TGCAGTGCTAGATCAGAGGCGGGAAACGCTGAAGCTTTCTTT. The chain employs TRBV20-1 and TRBJ1-1; D is undetermined. Deletions cut 2 bases from V and 6 bases from J, with 16 bases between. Germline V CDR1 and CDR2: DFQATT, SNEGSKA (reference sequence). The CDR3 loop spans 14 amino acids.